This paragraph reports one T cell receptor beta chain. This specimen belongs to a study of lymphopenia after photon versus proton radiotherapy. The V gene lost 6 bases and the J gene lost 6 bases, with 12 bases spanning the gap. The CDR3 covers 13 residues. Germline V CDR1 and CDR2: LNHDA, SQIVND (reference sequence). Sequenced by immunoSEQ multiplex PCR; TCRdb stores in-frame clones only, minus some. The sample lists 70,000 or so clones, roughly 90% occurring once. The TCR was taken from a woman aged 40 to 49 with cholangiocarcinoma. V is TRBV19 and J is TRBJ2-1, with D unclear. The starting material was peripheral blood, obtained from a patient treated with photon-based radiotherapy. Written as DNA, the CDR3 is TGTGCCAGTAGGTTCGCAGCAGGCAATGAGCAGTTCTTC. Translating it yields CASRFAAGNEQFF.